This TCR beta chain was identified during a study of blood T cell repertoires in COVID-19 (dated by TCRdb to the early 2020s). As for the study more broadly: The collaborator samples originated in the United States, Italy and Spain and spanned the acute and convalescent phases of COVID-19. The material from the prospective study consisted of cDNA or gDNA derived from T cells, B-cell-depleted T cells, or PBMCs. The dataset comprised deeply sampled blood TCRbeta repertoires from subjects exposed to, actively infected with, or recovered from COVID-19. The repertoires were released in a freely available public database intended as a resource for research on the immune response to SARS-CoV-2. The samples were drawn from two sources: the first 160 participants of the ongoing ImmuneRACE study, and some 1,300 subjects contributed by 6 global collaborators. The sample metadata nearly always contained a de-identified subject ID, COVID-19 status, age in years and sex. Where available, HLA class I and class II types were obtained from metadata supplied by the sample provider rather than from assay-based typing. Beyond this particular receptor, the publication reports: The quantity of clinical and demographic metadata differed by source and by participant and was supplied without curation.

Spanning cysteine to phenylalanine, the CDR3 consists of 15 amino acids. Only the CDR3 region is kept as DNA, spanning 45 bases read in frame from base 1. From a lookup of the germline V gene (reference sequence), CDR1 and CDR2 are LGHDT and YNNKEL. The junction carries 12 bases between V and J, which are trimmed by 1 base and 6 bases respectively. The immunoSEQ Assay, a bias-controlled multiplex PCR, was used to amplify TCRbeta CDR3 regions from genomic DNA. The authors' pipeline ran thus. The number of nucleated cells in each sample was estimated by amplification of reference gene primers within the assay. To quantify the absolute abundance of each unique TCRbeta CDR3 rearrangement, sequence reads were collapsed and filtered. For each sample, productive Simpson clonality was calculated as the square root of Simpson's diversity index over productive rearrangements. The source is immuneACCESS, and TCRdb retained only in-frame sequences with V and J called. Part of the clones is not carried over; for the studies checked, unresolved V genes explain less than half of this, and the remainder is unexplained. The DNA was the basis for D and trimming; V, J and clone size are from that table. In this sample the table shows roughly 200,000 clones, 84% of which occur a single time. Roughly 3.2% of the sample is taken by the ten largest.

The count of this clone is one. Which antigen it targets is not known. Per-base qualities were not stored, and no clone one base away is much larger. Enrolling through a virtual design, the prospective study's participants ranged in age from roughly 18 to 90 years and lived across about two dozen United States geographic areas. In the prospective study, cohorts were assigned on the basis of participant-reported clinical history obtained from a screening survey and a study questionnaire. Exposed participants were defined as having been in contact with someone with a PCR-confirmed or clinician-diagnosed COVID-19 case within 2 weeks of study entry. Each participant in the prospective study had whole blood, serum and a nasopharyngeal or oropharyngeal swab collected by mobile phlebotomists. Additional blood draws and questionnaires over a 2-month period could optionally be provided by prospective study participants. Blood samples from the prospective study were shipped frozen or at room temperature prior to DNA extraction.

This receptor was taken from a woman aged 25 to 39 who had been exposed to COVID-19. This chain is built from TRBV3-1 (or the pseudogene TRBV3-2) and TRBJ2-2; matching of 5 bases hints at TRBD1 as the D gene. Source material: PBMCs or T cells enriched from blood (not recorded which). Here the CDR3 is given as CASSQAAGHAGELFF. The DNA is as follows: TGTGCCAGCAGCCAAGCTGCAGGACACGCCGGGGAGCTGTTTTTT.